This T cell receptor (beta chain) was recorded in a study of blood T cell repertoires in COVID-19. Clones were read by immunoSEQ multiplex PCR, and TCRdb kept only the in-frame ones, dropping some. The sample includes about 420,000 clones, 85% to 90% of them seen just once. CDR1 and CDR2 (germline): MDHEN, SYDVKM. Trimming stripped 3 bases from V and 6 bases from J, with 14 bases between. The CDR3 extends over 15 amino acids. This receptor was taken from a man aged 18 to 30 with COVID-19, enrolled during active disease. Sequencing input: peripheral blood. V gene TRBV28 combines with J gene TRBJ2-2, with D tentatively TRBD2 (6 bases). CDR3 protein: CASSLGSTGAGELFF. The CDR3 DNA follows: TGTGCCAGCAGTTTGGGAAGTACGGGAGCCGGGGAGCTGTTTTTT. The entire variable domain, with the rest obtained from reference TRBV28 and TRBJ2-2, is as follows: DVKVTQSSRYLVKRTGEKVFLECVQDMDHENMFWYRQDPGLGLRLIYFSYDVKMKEKGDIPEGYSVSREKKERFSLILESASTNQTSMYLCASSLGSTGAGELFFGEGSRLTVL.